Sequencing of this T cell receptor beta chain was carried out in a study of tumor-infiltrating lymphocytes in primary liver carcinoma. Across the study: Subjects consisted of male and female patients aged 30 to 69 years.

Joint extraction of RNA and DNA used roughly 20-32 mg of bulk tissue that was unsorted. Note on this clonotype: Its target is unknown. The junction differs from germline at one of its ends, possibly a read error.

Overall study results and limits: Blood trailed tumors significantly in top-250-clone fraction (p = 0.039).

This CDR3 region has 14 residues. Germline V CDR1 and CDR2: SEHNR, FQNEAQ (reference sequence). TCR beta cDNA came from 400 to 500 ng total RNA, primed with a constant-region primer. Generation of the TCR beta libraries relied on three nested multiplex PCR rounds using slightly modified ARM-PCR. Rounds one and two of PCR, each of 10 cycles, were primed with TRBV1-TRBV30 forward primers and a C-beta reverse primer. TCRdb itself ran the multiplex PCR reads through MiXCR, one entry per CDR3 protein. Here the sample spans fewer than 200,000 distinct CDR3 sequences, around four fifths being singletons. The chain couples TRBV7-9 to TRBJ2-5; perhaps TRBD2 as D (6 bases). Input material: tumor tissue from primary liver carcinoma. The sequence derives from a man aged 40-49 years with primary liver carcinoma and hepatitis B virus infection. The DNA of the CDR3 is TGTGCCAGCAGCTTAATAGGGACTTCCGAGGTCCAGTATTTC. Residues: CASSLIGTSEVQYF.